The 26 T cell receptor beta chains listed next were all sequenced from one sample in a study of shared T cell receptors in the human thymus. Libraries were prepared by immunoSEQ multiplex PCR; TCRdb keeps only in-frame clonotypes and omits some of them. The table shows over 650,000 clones, with over 75% occurring only once. The same data also contributed to another study, on human thymus T cells.

The source material was thymocytes. These receptors were taken from a boy under three years old with a congenital heart defect.

The rearrangement joins TRBV11-2 to TRBJ2-7; maybe TRBD2 (6 bases). The CDR3 is made up of 18 amino acids. Trimming took off 7 bases at V and 2 bases at J, with 27 bases between the two ends. Germline values: CDR1 SGHAT, CDR2 FQNNGV. This CDR3 is CASNKSWEARYHTYEQYF. In DNA form, the CDR3 reads TGTGCCAGCAACAAAAGTTGGGAGGCCAGGTACCACACCTACGAGCAGTACTTC.

This clone is a singleton in its sample. The V call is TRBV30, the J call TRBJ2-7, with 7 bases identical to TRBD1. The CDR3 length is 13 residues. In germline, CDR1 is GTSNPN, CDR2 SVGIG (reference sequence). V lost 4 bases to trimming and J lost 2 bases; unmatched junction nucleotides: 5. CDR3 in amino acids: CAWTRDSAYEQYF. The CDR3 DNA is TGTGCCTGGACTAGGGACAGCGCCTACGAGCAGTACTTC. Using reference TRBV30 and TRBJ2-7 for the parts outside the CDR3, the full variable domain is SQTIHQWPATLVQPVGSPLSLECTVEGTSNPNLYWYRQAAGRGLQLLFYSVGIGQISSEVPQNLSASRPQDRQFILSSKKLLLSDSGFYLCAWTRDSAYEQYFGPGTRLTVT.

The J gene is TRBJ2-3, the V gene TRBV15; 7 bases fit TRBD2. Trimming removed 1 base from V and 3 bases from J; junction bases left unmatched: 10. The germline V gene encodes CDR1 LNHNV and CDR2 YYDKDF (reference sequence). This CDR3 has 17 amino acids. CDR3: CATSRGRLARGTDTQYF. CDR3 DNA: TGTGCCACCAGCAGAGGTCGACTAGCCCGGGGAACAGATACGCAGTATTTT.

CDR3 in DNA: TGTGCCAGCAGCGCGCCGTGGAGCGGGAGAACAGATACGCAGTATTTT. Protein sequence: CASSAPWSGRTDTQYF. The gene calls are TRBV2 and TRBJ2-3, with 8 bases aligning to TRBD2. The CDR3 spans 16 residues. The germline gives CDR1 SNHLY, CDR2 FYNNEI. Germline trimming cut 6 bases from V and 3 bases from J; bases unmatched to any gene: 11.

The genes are TRBV5-6 and TRBJ2-4; the match to TRBD2 covers 9 bases. This CDR3 is built from 18 residues. The J segment lost 0 bases and the V segment lost 4 bases, leaving 11 bases of the junction unmatched. CDR1 and CDR2 (germline): SGHDT, YYEEEE. CDR3 in amino acids: CASSLSGGTFLAKNIQYF. The CDR3 DNA sequence: TGTGCCAGCAGCCTCAGCGGGGGGACGTTTCTAGCCAAAAACATTCAGTACTTC.

Of note for this clone: Other DNA sequences from this sample encode an identical CDR3 as well. This chain joins TRBV28 and TRBJ1-5; D uncertain. CDR1 and CDR2 (germline): MDHEN, SYDVKM. This CDR3 comprises 14 residues. The V and J ends lost 6 bases and 0 bases respectively, with 9 bases between them. CDR3 region: CASRPDSSNQPQHF. The CDR3 nucleotides read TGTGCCAGCAGGCCCGATAGTAGCAATCAGCCCCAGCATTTT.

This chain connects TRBV4-1 to TRBJ1-1; TRBD1 matches 8 bases. This CDR3 region has 16 residues. Germline V CDR1 and CDR2: MGHRA, YSYEKL. Trimming took 1 base from V and 1 from J; bases not matched to a gene: 5. The CDR3 is CASSQGVTGGNTEAFF. The CDR3 DNA follows: TGCGCCAGCAGCCAAGGAGTAACAGGGGGGAACACTGAAGCTTTCTTT.

The chain has TRBV4-1 and TRBJ1-5; D is ambiguous. In germline, CDR1 is MGHRA, CDR2 YSYEKL. Trimming cost V 1 base and J 7 bases, with 8 bases left between them. The CDR3 covers 13 residues. CDR3 coding DNA: TGCGCCAGCAGCCAAGGCGGAAAACAGCCCCAGCATTTT. Amino acid sequence: CASSQGGKQPQHF.

This clone was seen just once. The chain recombines TRBV7-8 with TRBJ1-2; 7 bases line up with TRBD1. Trimming cost V 5 bases and J 13 bases; bases outside gene matches: 10. Per germline, CDR1 SGHVS and CDR2 FQNEAQ. The CDR3 consists of 12 residues. CDR3 sequence (DNA): TGTGCCAGCAGCATAGGACCTGACAGGGCCACCTTC. It translates to CASSIGPDRATF.

The chain recombines TRBV14 with TRBJ1-1; TRBD1 matches at 7 bases. Looked up from germline, CDR1 is SGHDN and CDR2 is FVKESK. The V gene end was trimmed by 0 bases and the J gene end by 1 base; junction bases not matched to a gene: 14. CDR3 length: 19 amino acids. The CDR3 sequence: CASSQDRNTDRAPNTEAFF. The CDR3 DNA sequence: TGTGCCAGCAGCCAAGATCGGAACACCGACAGGGCCCCGAACACTGAAGCTTTCTTT.

The rearrangement uses TRBV4-1 and TRBJ1-6, with 10 bases matching TRBD1. The CDR3 runs 16 residues. The V gene's germline CDR1 is MGHRA and CDR2 YSYEKL. J was trimmed by 11 bases and V by 0 bases; bases with no gene match: 7. CDR3 in amino acids: CASSQDGRQGATPLHF. CDR3 sequence (DNA): TGCGCCAGCAGCCAAGACGGGAGACAGGGGGCTACACCCCTCCACTTT.

This clone was found once. The rearrangement uses TRBV7-8 and TRBJ2-7; 7 bases align to TRBD1. The germline V gene encodes CDR1 SGHVS and CDR2 FQNEAQ. Unmatched junction bases numbered 8, after V lost 3 bases and J lost 12 bases. There are 12 residues in the CDR3. The chain's CDR3 is CASSLGQKHLYF. In nucleotides, the CDR3 is TGTGCCAGCAGCTTGGGACAGAAACACCTGTACTTC.

The chain has TRBV4-1 and TRBJ1-2; the D gene is possibly TRBD1 (6 bases). The CDR3 covers 14 residues. Trimming cost V 4 bases and J 3 bases, with 12 bases left between them. Germline lookup yields CDR1 MGHRA and CDR2 YSYEKL. Here the CDR3 reads CASSPGRGDYGYTF. In DNA, the CDR3 is TGCGCCAGCAGCCCTGGCAGGGGCGACTATGGCTACACCTTC.

This sequence joins TRBV29-1 and TRBJ2-7; no reliable D call. CDR1 SQVTM and CDR2 ANQGSEA come from the germline V gene. This CDR3 has 16 amino acids. V lost 4 bases to trimming and J lost 4 bases, with 23 bases between them. DNA for the CDR3: TGCAGCGTTGCACACAGACACAGTAACCTTGGATACGAGCAGTACTTC. Residues: CSVAHRHSNLGYEQYF.

The chain has TRBV20-1 and TRBJ1-2; no definite D call. This CDR3 is built from 11 residues. V was shortened by 8 bases and J by 5 bases, with 12 bases between the two germline ends. In germline, CDR1 is DFQATT, CDR2 SNEGSKA (reference sequence). CDR3 bases: TGCAGTATGGGTCGCGGGTATGGCTACACCTTC. Protein product: CSMGRGYGYTF.

The chain carries TRBV6-1 and TRBJ2-5; perhaps TRBD2 as D (7 bases). CDR1 is MNHNS and CDR2 is SASEGT in the germline V gene. The length of the CDR3 is 14 residues. The V gene lost 11 bases and the J gene lost 3 bases, with 19 bases spanning the gap. The CDR3 loop is CAATSTGGEETQYF. In DNA form, the CDR3 reads TGTGCCGCTACGTCTACGGGGGGCGAAGAGACCCAGTACTTC.

The V gene is TRBV9, the J gene TRBJ2-2; no definite D call. Germline V gene sequence: CDR1 SGDLS, CDR2 YYNGEE. The V gene lost 0 bases and the J gene lost 6 bases, with 9 bases spanning the gap. The CDR3 sequence is 14 residues long. CDR3 loop: CASSVAGGAGELFF. The CDR3 bases are TGTGCCAGCAGCGTAGCGGGTGGAGCCGGGGAGCTGTTTTTT.

The chain is built from TRBV7-2 and TRBJ1-2; the D gene is possibly TRBD1 (5 bases). This CDR3 is 12 amino acids long. Germline V gene sequence: CDR1 SGHTA, CDR2 FQGNSA. Deletions cut 8 bases from V and 4 bases from J, with 11 bases between. This chain's CDR3 is CASDGTGYGYTF. CDR3 sequence (DNA): TGTGCCAGCGACGGGACTGGCTATGGCTACACCTTC.

The chain has TRBV15 and TRBJ2-3; TRBD2 matches at 7 bases. There are 15 residues in the CDR3. Germline V gives CDR1 LNHNV, CDR2 YYDKDF (reference sequence). Losses at the gene ends were 3 bases for V and 4 bases for J; bases not matched to a gene: 7. CDR3 protein: CATSSPWTSSDTQYF. The CDR3 nucleotides are TGTGCCACCAGCAGCCCGTGGACTAGTTCAGATACGCAGTATTTT.

The chain employs TRBV27 and TRBJ2-5; 8 nucleotides agree with TRBD2. The CDR3 is made up of 14 amino acids. The V gene end was trimmed by 7 bases and the J gene end by 5 bases; junction bases not matched to a gene: 9. The germline V gene encodes CDR1 MNHEY and CDR2 SMNVEV (reference sequence). The CDR3 region has the DNA TGTGCCAGCAAATCCGGGACTAGGGGTGAGACCCAGTACTTC. The encoded protein is CASKSGTRGETQYF.

This clone has only a few counts. The chain joins TRBV4-1 to TRBJ2-7, with D uncertain. Germline loops: CDR1 MGHRA, CDR2 YSYEKL. The germline V and J ends were trimmed by 2 bases and 3 bases, with 8 bases remaining between them. CDR3 length: 13 amino acids. DNA for the CDR3: TGCGCCAGCAGCCAACACTCTGGCTACGAGCAGTACTTC. This gives the protein CASSQHSGYEQYF.

V is TRBV6-5 and J is TRBJ2-7; TRBD2 matches 11 bases. This CDR3 contains 15 residues. Per the germline V gene, CDR1 is MNHEY and CDR2 is SVGAGI. V shed 6 bases, J shed 6 bases, and the junction held 10 bases outside the gene matches. The DNA for the CDR3 is TGTGCCAGCAGGTCGACTAGCGGGAAAAGAATCGAGCAGTACTTC. Translating it yields CASRSTSGKRIEQYF.

The chain is built from TRBV27 and TRBJ1-2, with D perhaps TRBD1 (6 bases). This CDR3 contains 15 residues. V was trimmed by 5 bases and J by 4 bases, leaving 17 bases between them. The V gene's germline CDR1 is MNHEY and CDR2 SMNVEV (reference sequence). DNA for the CDR3: TGTGCCAGCAGTCCCTTTGGGGGCAGGGGCTATGGCTACACCTTC. Its protein is CASSPFGGRGYGYTF.

The V gene is TRBV12-5, the J gene TRBJ2-3; D might be TRBD1 (6 bases). Germline CDR1 is LGHNT and CDR2 is FRNRAP. The germline V and J ends were trimmed by 0 bases and 0 bases, with 28 bases remaining between them. CDR3 size: 22 residues. The CDR3 here is CASGLVHKGQGPLNPSTDTQYF. The CDR3 DNA follows: TGTGCTAGTGGTTTGGTCCATAAGGGACAAGGTCCCCTAAACCCTAGCACAGATACGCAGTATTTT.

This clone occurred a few times. This sequence joins TRBV6-1 and TRBJ2-1; D uncertain. The V and J ends lost 10 bases and 13 bases respectively, with 20 bases between them. The germline V gene has CDR1 MNHNS and CDR2 SASEGT. CDR3 length: 12 amino acids. As DNA, the CDR3 is TGTGCCACCGCCTTCTCTGGCGGCGATCAGTTCTTC. Protein sequence: CATAFSGGDQFF.

This sequence joins TRBV11-2 and TRBJ1-3; possibly TRBD1 for D (5 bases). The ends were cut back, 4 bases at V and 1 base at J, with 14 bases in the middle. The CDR3 has 16 residues. The germline V gene has CDR1 SGHAT and CDR2 FQNNGV. The CDR3 loop reads CASSSRTGTSGNTIYF. CDR3 nucleotide sequence: TGTGCCAGCAGCTCGAGGACCGGGACTTCTGGAAACACCATATATTTT.